Below, one TCR beta chain is given with its context. This sample is drawn from a study of T cells in localized non-small cell lung cancer. Trimming left V 7 bases short and J 10 bases short, with 20 bases between. The germline V gene encodes CDR1 MDHEN and CDR2 SYDVKM. The length of the CDR3 is 14 residues. Only in-frame clones appear in the TCRdb table, and some are missing; sequencing was by immunoSEQ multiplex PCR. The sample lists around 4,400 clones; 85% to 95% were seen once. This TCR was recovered from a woman aged 35 to 75 with stage I lung adenocarcinoma. J is TRBJ2-1 and V is TRBV28, with unresolved D. The sample was peripheral blood, taken before any cancer treatment. The CDR3 bases are TGTGCCAGCACTTTGGAAACAAGGTATCGGGAGCAGTTCTTC. Translation: CASTLETRYREQFF.